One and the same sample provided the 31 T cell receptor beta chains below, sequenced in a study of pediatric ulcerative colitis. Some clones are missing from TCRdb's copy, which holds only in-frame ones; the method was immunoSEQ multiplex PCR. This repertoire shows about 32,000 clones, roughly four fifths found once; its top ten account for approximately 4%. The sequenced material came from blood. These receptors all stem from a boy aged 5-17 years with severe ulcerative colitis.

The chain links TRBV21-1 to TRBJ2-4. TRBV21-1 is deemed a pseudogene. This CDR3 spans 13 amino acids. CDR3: CASSKGAKNIQYF. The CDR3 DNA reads TGTGCCAGCAGCAAAGGAGCCAAAAACATTCAGTACTTC.

The CDR3 sequence is CASSSDSFPYNEQFF. CDR3 in DNA: TGTGCCAGCAGTTCAGACAGCTTTCCCTACAATGAGCAGTTCTTC. This chain links TRBV6-6 with TRBJ2-1; TRBD1 is a possible D gene (5 bases). The CDR3 spans 15 residues. V was pared by 4 bases and J by 2 bases, with 12 bases between. Germline values: CDR1 MNHNY, CDR2 SVGAGI (reference sequence).

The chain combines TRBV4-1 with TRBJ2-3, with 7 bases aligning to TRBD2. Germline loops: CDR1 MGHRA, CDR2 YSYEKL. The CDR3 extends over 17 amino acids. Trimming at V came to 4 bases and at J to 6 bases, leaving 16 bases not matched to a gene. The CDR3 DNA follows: TGCGCCAGCAGCCGCGTACCTTTTCTAGCGGCGGGCGATACGCAGTATTTT. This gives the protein CASSRVPFLAAGDTQYF.

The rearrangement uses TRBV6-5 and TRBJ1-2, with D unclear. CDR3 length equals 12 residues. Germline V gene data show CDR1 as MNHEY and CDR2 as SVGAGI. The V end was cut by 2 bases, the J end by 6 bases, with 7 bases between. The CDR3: CASSYNGHGYTF. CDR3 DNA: TGTGCCAGCAGTTACAACGGGCATGGCTACACCTTC.

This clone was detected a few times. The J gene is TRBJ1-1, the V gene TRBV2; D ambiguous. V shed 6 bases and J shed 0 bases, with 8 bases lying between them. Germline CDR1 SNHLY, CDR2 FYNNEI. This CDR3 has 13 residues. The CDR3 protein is CASSLVLNTEAFF. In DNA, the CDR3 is TGTGCCAGCAGCCTCGTATTGAACACTGAAGCTTTCTTT.

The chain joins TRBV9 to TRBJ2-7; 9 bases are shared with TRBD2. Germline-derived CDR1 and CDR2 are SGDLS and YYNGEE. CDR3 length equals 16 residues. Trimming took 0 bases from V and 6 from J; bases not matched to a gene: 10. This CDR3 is CASSVDPKRGVVEQYF. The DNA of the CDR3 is TGTGCCAGCAGCGTAGACCCAAAGCGGGGGGTTGTCGAGCAGTACTTC.

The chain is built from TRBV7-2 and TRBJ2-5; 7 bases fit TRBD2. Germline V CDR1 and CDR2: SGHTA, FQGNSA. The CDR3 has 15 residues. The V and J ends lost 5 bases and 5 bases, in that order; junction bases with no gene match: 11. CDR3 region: CASSIRTGGWETQYF. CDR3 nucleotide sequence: TGTGCCAGCAGCATCCGTACGGGGGGTTGGGAGACCCAGTACTTC.

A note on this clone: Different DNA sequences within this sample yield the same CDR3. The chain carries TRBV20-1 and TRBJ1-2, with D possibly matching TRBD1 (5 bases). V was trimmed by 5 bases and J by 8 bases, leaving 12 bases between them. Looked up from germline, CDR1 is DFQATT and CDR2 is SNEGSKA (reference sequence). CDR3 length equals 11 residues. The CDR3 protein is CSASDRGGYTF. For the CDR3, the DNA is TGCAGTGCTTCTGACAGAGGCGGCTACACCTTC.

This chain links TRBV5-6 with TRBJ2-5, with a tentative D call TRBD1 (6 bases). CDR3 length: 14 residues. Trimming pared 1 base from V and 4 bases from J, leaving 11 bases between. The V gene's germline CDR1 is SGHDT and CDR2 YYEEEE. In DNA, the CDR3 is TGTGCCAGCAGCTTGCTGACAGGCGGAGAGACCCAGTACTTC. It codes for CASSLLTGGETQYF. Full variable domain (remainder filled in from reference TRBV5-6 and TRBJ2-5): DAGVTQSPTHLIKTRGQQVTLRCSPKSGHDTVSWYQQALGQGPQFIFQYYEEEERQRGNFPDRFSGHQFPNYSSELNVNALLLGDSALYLCASSLLTGGETQYFGPGTRLLVL.

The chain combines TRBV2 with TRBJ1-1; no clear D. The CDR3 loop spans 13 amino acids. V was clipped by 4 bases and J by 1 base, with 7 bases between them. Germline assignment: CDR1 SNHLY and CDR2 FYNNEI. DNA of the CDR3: TGTGCCAGCAGTGTTGGGAAGAACACTGAAGCTTTCTTT. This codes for CASSVGKNTEAFF.

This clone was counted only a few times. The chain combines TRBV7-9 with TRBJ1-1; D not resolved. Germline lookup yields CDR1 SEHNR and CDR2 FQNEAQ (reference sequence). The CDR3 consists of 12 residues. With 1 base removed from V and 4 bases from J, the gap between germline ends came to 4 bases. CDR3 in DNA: TGTGCCAGCAGCTTAGGATTCACTGAAGCTTTCTTT. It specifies CASSLGFTEAFF. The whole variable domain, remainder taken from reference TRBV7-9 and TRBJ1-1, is DTGVSQNPRHKITKRGQNVTFRCDPISEHNRLYWYRQTLGQGPEFLTYFQNEAQLEKSRLLSDRFSAERPKGSFSTLEIQRTEQGDSAMYLCASSLGFTEAFFGQGTRLTVV.

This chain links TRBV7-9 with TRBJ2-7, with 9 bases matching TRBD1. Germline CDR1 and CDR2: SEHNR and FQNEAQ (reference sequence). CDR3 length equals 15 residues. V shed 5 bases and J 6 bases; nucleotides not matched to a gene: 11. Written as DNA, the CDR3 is TGTGCCAGCAGCCCCTCGGGACAGGGTCGAGGCGAGCAGTACTTC. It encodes CASSPSGQGRGEQYF.

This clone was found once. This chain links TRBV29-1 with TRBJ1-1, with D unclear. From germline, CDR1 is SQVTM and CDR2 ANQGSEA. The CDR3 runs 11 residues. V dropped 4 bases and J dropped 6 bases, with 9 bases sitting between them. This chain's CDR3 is CSVVSLSEAFF. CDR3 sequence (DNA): TGCAGCGTTGTAAGTCTGTCTGAAGCTTTCTTT.

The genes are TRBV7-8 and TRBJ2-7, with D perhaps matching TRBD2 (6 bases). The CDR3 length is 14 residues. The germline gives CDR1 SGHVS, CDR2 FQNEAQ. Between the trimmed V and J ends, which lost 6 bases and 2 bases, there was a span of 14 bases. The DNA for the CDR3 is TGTGCCAGCAGGGCGGGACTCCAGACCTACGAGCAGTACTTC. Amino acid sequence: CASRAGLQTYEQYF.

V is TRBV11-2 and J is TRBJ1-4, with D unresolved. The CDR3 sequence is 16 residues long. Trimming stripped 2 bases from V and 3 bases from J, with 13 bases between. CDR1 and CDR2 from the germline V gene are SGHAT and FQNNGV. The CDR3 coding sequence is TGTGCCAGCAGCTTACGAAATTCAGGACCTAATGAAAAACTGTTTTTT. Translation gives CASSLRNSGPNEKLFF.

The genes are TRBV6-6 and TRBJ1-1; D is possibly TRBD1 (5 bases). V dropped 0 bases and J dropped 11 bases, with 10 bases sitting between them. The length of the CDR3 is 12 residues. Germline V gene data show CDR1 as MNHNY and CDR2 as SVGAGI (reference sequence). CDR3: CASSYSAGRAFF. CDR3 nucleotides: TGTGCCAGCAGTTACTCGGCGGGGCGCGCTTTCTTT.

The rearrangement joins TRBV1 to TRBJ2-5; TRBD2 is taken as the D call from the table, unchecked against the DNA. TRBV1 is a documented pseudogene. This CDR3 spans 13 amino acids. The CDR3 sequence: CTSSGGPQETQYF. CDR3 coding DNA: TGCACCAGCTCGGGGGGCCCGCAAGAGACCCAGTACTTC.

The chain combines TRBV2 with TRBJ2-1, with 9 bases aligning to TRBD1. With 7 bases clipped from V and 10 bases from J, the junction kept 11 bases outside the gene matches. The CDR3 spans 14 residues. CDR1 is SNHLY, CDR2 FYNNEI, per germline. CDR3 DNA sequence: TGTGCCAGCAATAGGTTGGGACAGGGCTCGGAGCAGTTCTTC. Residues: CASNRLGQGSEQFF. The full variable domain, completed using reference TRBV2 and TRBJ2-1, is EPEVTQTPSHQVTQMGQEVILRCVPISNHLYFYWYRQILGQKVEFLVSFYNNEISEKSEIFDDQFSVERPDGSNFTLKIRSTKLEDSAMYFCASNRLGQGSEQFFGPGTRLTVL.

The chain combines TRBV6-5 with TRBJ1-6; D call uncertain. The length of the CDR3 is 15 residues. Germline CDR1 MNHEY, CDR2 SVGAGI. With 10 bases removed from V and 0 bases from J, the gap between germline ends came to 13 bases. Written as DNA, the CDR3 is TGTGCCATCGCCAAGACGAGCTCCTATAATTCACCCCTCCACTTT. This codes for CAIAKTSSYNSPLHF.

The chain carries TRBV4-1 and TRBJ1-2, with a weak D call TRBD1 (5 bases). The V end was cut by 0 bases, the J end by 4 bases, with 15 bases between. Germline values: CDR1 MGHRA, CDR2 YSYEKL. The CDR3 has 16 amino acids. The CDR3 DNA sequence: TGCGCCAGCAGCCAAGATTCGGGGACGGCCATCTATGGCTACACCTTC. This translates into CASSQDSGTAIYGYTF.

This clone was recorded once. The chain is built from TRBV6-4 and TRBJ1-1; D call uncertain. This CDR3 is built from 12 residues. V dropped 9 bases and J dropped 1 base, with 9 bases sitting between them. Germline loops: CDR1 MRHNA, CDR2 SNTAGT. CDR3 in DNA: TGTGCCAGTGACTCCCGGAACACTGAAGCTTTCTTT. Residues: CASDSRNTEAFF.

CDR3 bases: TGTGCCAGCAGCCAAGTAGGGGGGCTAATTGGAGAGACCCAGTACTTC. This gives the protein CASSQVGGLIGETQYF. The gene calls are TRBV14 and TRBJ2-5; D might be TRBD1 or TRBD2, each matching 6 bases. The CDR3 consists of 16 residues. Germline V gene lookup returns CDR1 SGHDN and CDR2 FVKESK. Trimming took off 1 base at V and 4 bases at J, with 16 bases between the two ends.

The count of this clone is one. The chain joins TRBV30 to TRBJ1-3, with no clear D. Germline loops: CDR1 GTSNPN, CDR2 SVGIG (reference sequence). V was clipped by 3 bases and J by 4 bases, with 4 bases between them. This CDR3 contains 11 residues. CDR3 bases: TGTGCCTGGAGCTACGGAAACACCATATATTTT. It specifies CAWSYGNTIYF.

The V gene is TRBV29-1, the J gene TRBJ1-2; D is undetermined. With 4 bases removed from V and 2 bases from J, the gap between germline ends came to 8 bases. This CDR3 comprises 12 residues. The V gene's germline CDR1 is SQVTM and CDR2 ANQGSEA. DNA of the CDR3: TGCAGCGTTGGTTCAGAGAACTATGGCTACACCTTC. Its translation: CSVGSENYGYTF.

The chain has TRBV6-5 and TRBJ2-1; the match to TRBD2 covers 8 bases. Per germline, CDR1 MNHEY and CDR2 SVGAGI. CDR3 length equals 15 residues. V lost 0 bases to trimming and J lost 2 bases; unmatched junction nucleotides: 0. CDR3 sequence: CASSYSAGAYNEQFF. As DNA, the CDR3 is TGTGCCAGCAGTTACTCAGCGGGGGCCTACAATGAGCAGTTCTTC.

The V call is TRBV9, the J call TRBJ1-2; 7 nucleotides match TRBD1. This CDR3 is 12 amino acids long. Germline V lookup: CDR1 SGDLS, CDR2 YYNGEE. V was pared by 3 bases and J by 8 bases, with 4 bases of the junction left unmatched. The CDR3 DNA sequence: TGTGCCAGCAGCGGACAGGGTTGGGGCTACACCTTC. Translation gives CASSGQGWGYTF.

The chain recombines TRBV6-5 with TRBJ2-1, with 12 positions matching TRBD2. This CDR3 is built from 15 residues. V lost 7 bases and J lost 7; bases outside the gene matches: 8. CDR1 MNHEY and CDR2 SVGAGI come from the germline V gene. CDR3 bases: TGTGCCAGCACTTCCCTAGCGGGGGGGGAAAATGAGCAGTTCTTC. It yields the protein CASTSLAGGENEQFF.

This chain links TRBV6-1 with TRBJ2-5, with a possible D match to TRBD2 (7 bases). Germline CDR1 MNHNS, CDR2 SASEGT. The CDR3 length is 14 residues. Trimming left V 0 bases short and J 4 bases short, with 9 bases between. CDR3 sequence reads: CASSEAGGAETQYF. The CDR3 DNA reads TGTGCCAGCAGTGAAGCAGGGGGGGCAGAGACCCAGTACTTC.

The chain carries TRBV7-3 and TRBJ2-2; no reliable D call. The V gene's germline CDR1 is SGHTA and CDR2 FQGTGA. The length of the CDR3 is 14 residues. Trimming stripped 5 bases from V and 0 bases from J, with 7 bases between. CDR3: CASSTGPNTGELFF. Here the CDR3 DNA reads TGTGCCAGCAGCACGGGTCCGAACACCGGGGAGCTGTTTTTT.

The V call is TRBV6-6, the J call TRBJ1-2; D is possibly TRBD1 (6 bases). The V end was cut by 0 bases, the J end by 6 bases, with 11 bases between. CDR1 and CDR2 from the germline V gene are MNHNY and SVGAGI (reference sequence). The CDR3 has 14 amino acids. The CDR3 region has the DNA TGTGCCAGCAGTTACTCGGGGGGCTCCAATGGCTACACCTTC. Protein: CASSYSGGSNGYTF.

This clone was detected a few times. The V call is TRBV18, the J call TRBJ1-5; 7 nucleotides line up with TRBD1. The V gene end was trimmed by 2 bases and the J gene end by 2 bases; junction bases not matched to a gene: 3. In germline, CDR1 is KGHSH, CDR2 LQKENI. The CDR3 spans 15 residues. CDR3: CASSPAGGGNQPQHF. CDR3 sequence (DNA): TGTGCCAGCTCACCAGCAGGGGGAGGCAATCAGCCCCAGCATTTT.